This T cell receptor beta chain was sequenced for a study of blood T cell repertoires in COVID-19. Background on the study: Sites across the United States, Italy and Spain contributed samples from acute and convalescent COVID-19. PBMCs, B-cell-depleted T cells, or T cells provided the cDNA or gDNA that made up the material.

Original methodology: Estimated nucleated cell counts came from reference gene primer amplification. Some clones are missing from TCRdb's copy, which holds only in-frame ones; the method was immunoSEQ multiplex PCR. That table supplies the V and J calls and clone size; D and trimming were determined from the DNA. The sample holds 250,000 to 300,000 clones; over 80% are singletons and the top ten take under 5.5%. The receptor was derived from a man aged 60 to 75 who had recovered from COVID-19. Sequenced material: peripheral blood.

The CDR3: CASSFKQVNQPQHF. Written as DNA, the CDR3 is TGTGCCAGCAGTTTCAAGCAGGTCAATCAGCCCCAGCATTTT. V and J are TRBV27 and TRBJ1-5; unclear D gene. The germline CDR1 and CDR2 sequences are MNHEY and SMNVEV (reference sequence). V was shortened by 3 bases and J by 3 bases, with 9 bases between the two germline ends. The CDR3 is 14 amino acids.